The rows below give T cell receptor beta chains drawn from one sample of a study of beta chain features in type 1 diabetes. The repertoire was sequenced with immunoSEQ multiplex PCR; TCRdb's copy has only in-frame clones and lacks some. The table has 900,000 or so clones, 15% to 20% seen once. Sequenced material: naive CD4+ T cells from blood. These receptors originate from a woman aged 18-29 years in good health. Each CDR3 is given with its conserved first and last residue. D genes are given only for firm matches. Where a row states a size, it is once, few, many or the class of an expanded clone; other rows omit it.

cdr3_aa: CASSQEVRGYEQYF
cdr3_nt: TGCGCCAGCAGCCAAGAGGTCAGGGGATACGAGCAGTACTTC
j_call: TRBJ2-7
clone_size: few
d_call: NA
v_call: TRBV4-3

cdr3_aa: CASSGNPTGVGEAQYF
cdr3_nt: TGTGCCAGCAGCGGGAATCCAACAGGGGTGGGCGAGGCCCAGTACTTC
j_call: TRBJ2-5
clone_size: NA
d_call: TRBD1
v_call: TRBV9

cdr3_aa: CASSPPQRVDTQYF
cdr3_nt: TGTGCCAGCTCACCTCCTCAGAGAGTGGATACGCAGTATTTT
j_call: TRBJ2-3
clone_size: few
d_call: NA
v_call: TRBV18

cdr3_aa: CASSELGQSNTEAFF
cdr3_nt: TGTGCCAGCAGCGAGCTCGGACAATCGAACACTGAAGCTTTCTTT
j_call: TRBJ1-1
clone_size: NA
d_call: NA
v_call: TRBV7-9

cdr3_aa: CATSRDLRSGNSYEQYF
cdr3_nt: TGTGCCACCAGCAGAGATCTCAGGTCTGGGAACTCCTACGAGCAGTACTTC
j_call: TRBJ2-7
clone_size: NA
d_call: NA
v_call: TRBV15

cdr3_aa: CASSSQRGRRDEQYF
cdr3_nt: TGCGCCAGCAGCAGTCAGAGGGGGCGCAGGGACGAGCAGTACTTC
j_call: TRBJ2-7
clone_size: NA
d_call: TRBD1
v_call: TRBV5-1

cdr3_aa: CASSAARGLAGHRNTDTQYF
cdr3_nt: TGTGCCAGCAGCGCTGCTCGGGGACTAGCGGGGCATAGGAACACAGATACGCAGTATTTT
j_call: TRBJ2-3
clone_size: NA
d_call: TRBD2
v_call: TRBV9

cdr3_aa: CASSLGSSSSYNEQFF
cdr3_nt: TGTGCCAGCAGCTTAGGGTCCTCAAGCTCCTACAATGAGCAGTTCTTC
j_call: TRBJ2-1
clone_size: NA
d_call: NA
v_call: TRBV7-2

cdr3_aa: CASSQVGNTQYF
cdr3_nt: TGTGCCAGCAGCCAGGTTGGAAATACGCAGTATTTT
j_call: TRBJ2-3
clone_size: few
d_call: NA
v_call: TRBV14

cdr3_aa: CASSLARTSGVNNEQFF
cdr3_nt: TGTGCCAGCAGCTTAGCCCGGACTAGCGGGGTAAACAATGAGCAGTTCTTC
j_call: TRBJ2-1
clone_size: NA
d_call: TRBD2
v_call: TRBV7-8

cdr3_aa: CASSDRGPYEQYF
cdr3_nt: TGTGCCAGCAGCGACAGGGGGCCGTACGAGCAGTACTTC
j_call: TRBJ2-7
clone_size: NA
d_call: TRBD1
v_call: TRBV4-2

cdr3_aa: CASSQRGTSYEQYF
cdr3_nt: TGTGCCAGCAGCCAAAGGGGGACGTCCTACGAGCAGTACTTC
j_call: TRBJ2-7
clone_size: few
d_call: NA
v_call: TRBV5-4

cdr3_aa: CASSYWRESTGELFF
cdr3_nt: TGTGCCAGCAGTTACTGGCGGGAATCCACCGGGGAGCTGTTTTTT
j_call: TRBJ2-2
clone_size: few
d_call: NA
v_call: TRBV6-5

cdr3_aa: CASSTGFLETQYF
cdr3_nt: TGTGCCAGTAGTACAGGGTTTCTGGAGACCCAGTACTTC
j_call: TRBJ2-5
clone_size: once
d_call: NA
v_call: TRBV19

cdr3_aa: CASSYSYRDTEAFF
cdr3_nt: TGTGCCAGCAGTTACTCATACAGGGACACTGAAGCTTTCTTT
j_call: TRBJ1-1
clone_size: few
d_call: NA
v_call: TRBV10-3

cdr3_aa: CASSLYEQYF
cdr3_nt: TGTGCCAGCAGCTTGTACGAGCAGTACTTC
j_call: TRBJ2-7
clone_size: few
d_call: NA
v_call: TRBV5-6

cdr3_aa: CASRGNFGQHLQETQYF
cdr3_nt: TGTGCCAGCAGGGGGAATTTCGGACAGCATTTACAAGAGACCCAGTACTTC
j_call: TRBJ2-5
clone_size: few
d_call: NA
v_call: TRBV2

cdr3_aa: CASSLTSGELFF
cdr3_nt: TGTGCCAGCAGCTTAACTTCCGGGGAGCTGTTTTTT
j_call: TRBJ2-2
clone_size: few
d_call: NA
v_call: TRBV7-3

cdr3_aa: CAISERASGRAEETQYF
cdr3_nt: TGTGCCATCAGTGAGAGGGCTAGCGGGAGGGCCGAAGAGACCCAGTACTTC
j_call: TRBJ2-5
clone_size: NA
d_call: TRBD2
v_call: TRBV10-3

cdr3_aa: CASSKELGGAYEQYF
cdr3_nt: TGTGCCAGCAGCAAAGAGCTGGGCGGAGCCTACGAGCAGTACTTC
j_call: TRBJ2-7
clone_size: few
d_call: NA
v_call: TRBV7-2

cdr3_aa: CASSAPGTGDTGELFF
cdr3_nt: TGTGCCAGCAGTGCGCCCGGGACAGGGGACACCGGGGAGCTGTTTTTT
j_call: TRBJ2-2
clone_size: NA
d_call: TRBD1
v_call: TRBV25-1

cdr3_aa: CASSLLFGTGGNYGYTF
cdr3_nt: TGTGCCAGCAGTTTACTATTTGGGACAGGGGGCAACTATGGCTACACCTTC
j_call: TRBJ1-2
clone_size: NA
d_call: TRBD1
v_call: TRBV28

cdr3_aa: CASSPWRDDGTQYF
cdr3_nt: TGTGCCAGCTCACCATGGCGGGATGATGGGACCCAGTACTTC
j_call: TRBJ2-5
clone_size: few
d_call: NA
v_call: TRBV18

cdr3_aa: CASSVGGQGGSYNEQFF
cdr3_nt: TGTGCCAGCAGCGTAGGGGGACAGGGAGGCTCCTACAATGAGCAGTTCTTC
j_call: TRBJ2-1
clone_size: NA
d_call: TRBD1
v_call: TRBV9

cdr3_aa: CASSLGPGHSYEQYF
cdr3_nt: TGTGCCAGCAGCTTAGGGCCGGGACACTCCTACGAGCAGTACTTC
j_call: TRBJ2-7
clone_size: NA
d_call: NA
v_call: TRBV7-9

cdr3_aa: CASSQATDSYEQYF
cdr3_nt: TGTGCCAGCAGCCAAGCAACGGACTCCTACGAGCAGTACTTC
j_call: TRBJ2-7
clone_size: NA
d_call: NA
v_call: TRBV4-2

cdr3_aa: CASSRTSGRPGELFF
cdr3_nt: TGTGCCAGCAGCAGGACTAGCGGGAGGCCCGGGGAGCTGTTTTTT
j_call: TRBJ2-2
clone_size: NA
d_call: TRBD2
v_call: TRBV2

cdr3_aa: CASSPYWDSLKLFF
cdr3_nt: TGTGCCAGCTCACCCTACTGGGACAGCCTAAAACTGTTTTTT
j_call: TRBJ1-4
clone_size: NA
d_call: TRBD1
v_call: TRBV18

cdr3_aa: CSVERGREQFF
cdr3_nt: TGCAGCGTTGAAAGAGGACGGGAGCAGTTCTTC
j_call: TRBJ2-1
clone_size: few
d_call: NA
v_call: TRBV29-1

cdr3_aa: CASSTDGTGELFF
cdr3_nt: TGTGCCAGCAGTACGGACGGCACCGGGGAGCTGTTTTTT
j_call: TRBJ2-2
clone_size: few
d_call: NA
v_call: TRBV6-1

cdr3_aa: CASSPGLARVTDTQYF
cdr3_nt: TGTGCCAGCAGCCCGGGACTAGCGAGAGTCACAGATACGCAGTATTTT
j_call: TRBJ2-3
clone_size: NA
d_call: TRBD2
v_call: TRBV7-3

cdr3_aa: CASRGNSSYNEQFF
cdr3_nt: TGCGCCAGCAGGGGTAATAGCTCCTACAATGAGCAGTTCTTC
j_call: TRBJ2-1
clone_size: NA
d_call: NA
v_call: TRBV4-3

cdr3_aa: CASSPTGGLDTGELFF
cdr3_nt: TGTGCCAGCAGCCCAACAGGGGGCTTGGACACCGGGGAGCTGTTTTTT
j_call: TRBJ2-2
clone_size: NA
d_call: TRBD1
v_call: TRBV14

cdr3_aa: CASTPRQTVDTEAFF
cdr3_nt: TGTGCCAGTACCCCTCGACAGACAGTCGATACTGAAGCTTTCTTT
j_call: TRBJ1-1
clone_size: NA
d_call: NA
v_call: TRBV19

cdr3_aa: CASSPGLADNEQFF
cdr3_nt: TGTGCCAGCTCACCGGGACTAGCGGACAATGAGCAGTTCTTC
j_call: TRBJ2-1
clone_size: NA
d_call: TRBD2
v_call: TRBV18

cdr3_aa: CASSFRDRDHNEQFF
cdr3_nt: TGTGCCAGCAGCTTCCGGGACAGGGACCACAATGAGCAGTTCTTC
j_call: TRBJ2-1
clone_size: few
d_call: TRBD1
v_call: TRBV5-6

cdr3_aa: CASSEGTGQETQYF
cdr3_nt: TGTGCCAGCAGTGAGGGGACGGGCCAAGAGACCCAGTACTTC
j_call: TRBJ2-5
clone_size: NA
d_call: NA
v_call: TRBV2

cdr3_aa: CASSLALTSGTQETQYF
cdr3_nt: TGCGCCAGCAGCTTGGCCCTCACTAGCGGGACCCAAGAGACCCAGTACTTC
j_call: TRBJ2-5
clone_size: few
d_call: TRBD2
v_call: TRBV5-1

cdr3_aa: CAISERPNYGYTF
cdr3_nt: TGTGCCATCAGTGAGCGACCTAACTATGGCTACACCTTC
j_call: TRBJ1-2
clone_size: once
d_call: NA
v_call: TRBV10-3

cdr3_aa: CATSRVLADTNEQFF
cdr3_nt: TGTGCCACCAGCAGAGTACTAGCGGACACCAATGAGCAGTTCTTC
j_call: TRBJ2-1
clone_size: NA
d_call: TRBD2
v_call: TRBV15

cdr3_aa: CATSRDPTTNEKLFF
cdr3_nt: TGTGCCACCAGCAGAGATCCAACAACTAATGAAAAACTGTTTTTT
j_call: TRBJ1-4
clone_size: few
d_call: NA
v_call: TRBV15

cdr3_aa: CASSTLVAFSYNEQFF
cdr3_nt: TGTGCCAGTAGTACCCTCGTCGCCTTCTCCTACAATGAGCAGTTCTTC
j_call: TRBJ2-1
clone_size: NA
d_call: NA
v_call: TRBV19

cdr3_aa: CSVEKGSTDTQYF
cdr3_nt: TGCAGCGTTGAAAAGGGAAGCACAGATACGCAGTATTTT
j_call: TRBJ2-3
clone_size: NA
d_call: NA
v_call: TRBV29-1

cdr3_aa: CASRPLRETGTSGELFF
cdr3_nt: TGTGCCAGCAGACCCCTCCGGGAAACAGGAACTAGCGGGGAGCTGTTTTTT
j_call: TRBJ2-2
clone_size: NA
d_call: NA
v_call: TRBV7-9

cdr3_aa: CASSLGKLAGGNEQFF
cdr3_nt: TGTGCCAGCAGTTTGGGGAAACTAGCGGGAGGTAATGAGCAGTTCTTC
j_call: TRBJ2-1
clone_size: NA
d_call: TRBD2
v_call: TRBV27

cdr3_aa: CSVGQVITGELFF
cdr3_nt: TGCAGCGTTGGACAGGTGATCACCGGGGAGCTGTTTTTT
j_call: TRBJ2-2
clone_size: NA
d_call: NA
v_call: TRBV29-1

cdr3_aa: CASSFGQGLYEQYF
cdr3_nt: TGTGCCAGCAGCTTTGGACAGGGCCTCTACGAGCAGTACTTC
j_call: TRBJ2-7
clone_size: NA
d_call: TRBD1
v_call: TRBV7-2

cdr3_aa: CASSPLGGSYEQYF
cdr3_nt: TGTGCCAGCTCACCTTTGGGGGGATCGTACGAGCAGTACTTC
j_call: TRBJ2-7
clone_size: NA
d_call: NA
v_call: TRBV18

cdr3_aa: CASSAGGVSSRETQYF
cdr3_nt: TGTGCCAGCAGCGCCGGGGGGGTTAGCTCGCGAGAGACCCAGTACTTC
j_call: TRBJ2-5
clone_size: NA
d_call: TRBD2
v_call: TRBV9

cdr3_aa: CASSSPVWAGGGDTQYF
cdr3_nt: TGTGCCAGCAGCTCCCCGGTTTGGGCGGGAGGAGGGGATACGCAGTATTTT
j_call: TRBJ2-3
clone_size: NA
d_call: TRBD2
v_call: TRBV7-2

cdr3_aa: CASSRGSQETQYF
cdr3_nt: TGTGCCAGCAGCAGAGGCAGCCAAGAGACCCAGTACTTC
j_call: TRBJ2-5
clone_size: few
d_call: NA
v_call: TRBV7-3

cdr3_aa: CASSVLAHEQFF
cdr3_nt: TGTGCCAGCAGCGTATTGGCCCATGAGCAGTTCTTC
j_call: TRBJ2-1
clone_size: NA
d_call: NA
v_call: TRBV9

cdr3_aa: CASSGDRNTEAFF
cdr3_nt: TGTGCCAGCAGCGGTGACAGGAACACTGAAGCTTTCTTT
j_call: TRBJ1-1
clone_size: NA
d_call: NA
v_call: TRBV7-2

cdr3_aa: CASSPGAAGYTF
cdr3_nt: TGCGCCAGCAGTCCGGGAGCTGCTGGCTACACCTTC
j_call: TRBJ1-2
clone_size: few
d_call: NA
v_call: TRBV23-1

cdr3_aa: CASSLTGGPGDNIQYF
cdr3_nt: TGTGCCAGCAGCTTGACGGGAGGGCCCGGCGATAACATTCAGTACTTC
j_call: TRBJ2-4
clone_size: NA
d_call: TRBD2
v_call: TRBV7-6